A selection of T cell receptor beta chains follows, all from one sample in a study of CD8+CD57+ T cells in acquired aplastic anemia. TCRdb reprocessed the reads via MiXCR and lists one record per CDR3 protein. The sample shows about 210,000 distinct CDR3 sequences, approximately 35% of them seen only once. The sequencing sample was made of sorted CD4+, CD8+, or CD8+CD57+ T cells (not recorded which) from PBMCs. The receptor source for this set is a human donor in good health, serving as a control. Each CDR3 is given with its conserved first and last residue. A D gene is named only where the DNA matches it firmly. Expanded clones are given a class, and other clones once, few, many or no size at all.

size | D | J | V | DNA | CDR3
many | . | TRBJ1-2 | TRBV7-9 | TGTGCCAGCACGGGGGACCGGTATGGCTACACCTTC | CASTGDRYGYTF
many | TRBD2 | TRBJ2-7 | TRBV5-1 | TGCGCCAGCAGCTTGGAACTAGCGGGAGCGCGCGAGCAGTACTTC | CASSLELAGAREQYF
many | . | TRBJ1-2 | TRBV25-1 | TGTGCCGGTGAGACGCGGTCCTATGGCTACACCTTC | CAGETRSYGYTF
many | . | TRBJ2-1 | TRBV20-1 | TGCAGTGCCTCGGTTGAGTTCTTC | CSASVEFF
many | . | TRBJ2-2 | TRBV10-2 | TGCGCCAGCATAGGCTCAGTGAGCAGGGAGCTGTTTTTT | CASIGSVSRELFF
. | . | TRBJ1-4 | TRBV3-1 | TGTGCCAGCAGCCCACGATTGGAGATGAGAACTGAAAAACTGTTTTTT | CASSPRLEMRTEKLFF
. | . | TRBJ1-1 | TRBV12-5 | TGTGCTAGTGGTCCGCAGGGGAACACTGAAGCTTTCTTT | CASGPQGNTEAFF
. | . | TRBJ2-5 | TRBV7-9 | TGTGCCAGCGGCTATGTAGAGACCCAGTACTTC | CASGYVETQYF
many | . | TRBJ2-7 | TRBV20-1 | TGCAGTGCTAGACCGACGGGATTGCGAGGGGAGCAGTACTTC | CSARPTGLRGEQYF
many | TRBD1 | TRBJ1-2 | TRBV18 | TGTGCCAGCTCACCACAGACGACAGGGGACGGCTACACCTTC | CASSPQTTGDGYTF
. | . | TRBJ2-5 | TRBV7-8 | TGTGCCACTACGGGGGACCAGGAGACCCAGTACTTC | CATTGDQETQYF
many | . | TRBJ2-1 | TRBV19 | TGTGCCAGTACCTCGGACCTGAATGAGCAGTTCTTC | CASTSDLNEQFF
. | . | TRBJ2-1 | TRBV25-1 | TGTGCCAGCAGTTTCAGTGTTCGGGGCGATGAGCAGTTCTTC | CASSFSVRGDEQFF
few | TRBD2 | TRBJ2-1 | TRBV11-2 | TGTGCCAGCAGCTTAGGACTAGCGGGAGGCGGGGAGCAGTTCTTC | CASSLGLAGGGEQFF
. | TRBD1 | TRBJ1-2 | TRBV29-1 | TGCAGCGTTGCCCGGACAGGGAGTATCTATGGCTACACCTTC | CSVARTGSIYGYTF
few | . | TRBJ1-5 | TRBV6-1 | TGTGCCAGTCGACCGGCCGGGGTAAAGCAGCCCCAGCATTTT | CASRPAGVKQPQHF
many | . | TRBJ1-3 | TRBV19 | TGTGCCAGTAGTATTGGCGGAGTCTCTGGAAACACCATATATTTT | CASSIGGVSGNTIYF
. | TRBD1 | TRBJ1-5 | TRBV2 | TGTGCCAGCAGTGAGGACAGGGGGCCAAGACAGCCCCAGCATTTT | CASSEDRGPRQPQHF
. | TRBD2 | TRBJ2-1 | TRBV5-1 | TGCGCCAGCAGCTTGGTGGGACTAGCGTACAATGAGCAGTTCTTC | CASSLVGLAYNEQFF
many | TRBD1 | TRBJ1-6 | TRBV7-9 | TGTGCCAGCAGCTTAGCCAAACAGGGGTTGGTGGATTCACCCCTCCACTTT | CASSLAKQGLVDSPLHF
. | . | TRBJ1-2 | TRBV24-1 | TGTGCCACCAGTTTAAACTTGCGGTCCGGCTACACCTTC | CATSLNLRSGYTF
. | TRBD1 | TRBJ2-7 | TRBV19 | TGTGCCAGTGGACAGGGGAAAAAGTACTTC | CASGQGKKYF
. | . | TRBJ2-2 | TRBV11-2 | TGTGCCAGCAGCGACGAACCCAAGGGACCACCGAACACCGGGGAGCTGTTTTTT | CASSDEPKGPPNTGELFF
many | . | TRBJ1-2 | TRBV10-3 | TGTGCCATCAGTGAGCTACAGAGTGGCTACACCTTC | CAISELQSGYTF
many | . | TRBJ2-7 | TRBV11-2 | TGTGCCAGCAGCCAACGAGCCGCGGGTGGATACGAGCAGTACTTC | CASSQRAAGGYEQYF
few | . | TRBJ2-7 | TRBV2 | TGTGCCAGCAGTGGGTCAGGGCCCAGGTCCTACGAGCAGTACTTC | CASSGSGPRSYEQYF
. | TRBD2 | TRBJ2-5 | TRBV3-1 | TGTGCCAGCAGCCACTCTAGCGGGGGGCGGGAGACCCAGTACTTC | CASSHSSGGRETQYF
few | . | TRBJ1-6 | TRBV19 | TGTGCCAGTAGTACCAGGGCCGATTCACCCCTCCACTTT | CASSTRADSPLHF
few | TRBD1 | TRBJ1-3 | TRBV11-2 | TGCGCCAGCAGCTTAACTGGGACAGGGGACGGAAACACCATATATTTT | CASSLTGTGDGNTIYF
many | . | TRBJ2-5 | TRBV7-9 | TGTGCCAGCAGCCCGCTCCAAGAGACCCAGTACTTC | CASSPLQETQYF
. | TRBD2 | TRBJ2-7 | TRBV5-6 | TGTGCCAGCTTCGACCCCCGGACTAGCGGGGGGGCGGCGTCCGAGCAGTACTTC | CASFDPRTSGGAASEQYF
many | . | TRBJ1-1 | TRBV20-1 | TGCAGTGCTAGAGTTCCCCATGGAGCTTTCTTT | CSARVPHGAFF
many | . | TRBJ1-1 | TRBV10-3 | TGTGCCATCAGGACGGACGGCAACACTGAAGCTTTCTTT | CAIRTDGNTEAFF
many | . | TRBJ2-7 | TRBV6-5 | TGTGCCAGCAGTTACTCCCCCCAGGGCCGCTACGAGCAGTACTTC | CASSYSPQGRYEQYF
many | . | TRBJ1-1 | TRBV20-1 | TGCAGTGCTGGGGGGGGAATGAAAACTGAAGCTTTCTTT | CSAGGGMKTEAFF
many | TRBD2 | TRBJ2-5 | TRBV7-2 | TGTGCCAGCAGCCACCCACTAGCGGGGGGTCGAGAGACCCAGTACTTC | CASSHPLAGGRETQYF
. | TRBD1 | TRBJ2-1 | TRBV5-1 | TGCGCCAGCAGCTTGGCTCTGGACAGGGCGGTCAATGAGCAGTTCTTC | CASSLALDRAVNEQFF